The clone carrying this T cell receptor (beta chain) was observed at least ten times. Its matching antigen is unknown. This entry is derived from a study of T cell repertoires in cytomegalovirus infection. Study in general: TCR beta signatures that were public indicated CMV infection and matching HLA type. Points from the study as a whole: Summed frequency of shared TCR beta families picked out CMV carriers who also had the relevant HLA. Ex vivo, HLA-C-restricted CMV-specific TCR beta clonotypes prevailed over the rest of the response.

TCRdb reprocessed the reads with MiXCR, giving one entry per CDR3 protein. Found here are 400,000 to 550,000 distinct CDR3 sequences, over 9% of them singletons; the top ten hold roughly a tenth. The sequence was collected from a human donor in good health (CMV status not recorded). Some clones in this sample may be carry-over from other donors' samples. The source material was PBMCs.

The CDR3 spells CASSFGQGDKRAGELFF. CDR3 bases: TGTGCCAGCAGCTTCGGGCAGGGGGACAAGCGCGCCGGGGAGCTGTTTTTT. The chain employs TRBV11-2 and TRBJ2-2, with 7 bases matching TRBD1. This CDR3 has 17 residues. Trimming cost V 3 bases and J 6 bases; bases outside gene matches: 13. Per the germline V gene, CDR1 is SGHAT and CDR2 is FQNNGV.